These 20 T cell receptor beta chains came from one sample sequenced in a study of T cell repertoires in cytomegalovirus infection. TCRdb reprocessed the reads with MiXCR, giving one entry per CDR3 protein. Counted here are some 320,000 distinct CDR3 sequences, approximately 9.5% occurring once; the ten biggest clones make up about 4.5%. The sample consisted of PBMCs. The origin of the receptors is a human donor in good health (CMV status not recorded). Some clones in this sample may be carry-over from other donors' samples.

This clonotype was detected many times. The V and J genes are TRBV7-2 and TRBJ2-2; D is unresolved. V was clipped by 3 bases and J by 1 base, with 15 bases between them. This CDR3 comprises 17 residues. In germline, CDR1 is SGHTA, CDR2 FQGNSA. The CDR3 DNA reads TGTGCCAGCAGCTTCAACGTTCGCTTCGGGAACACCGGGGAGCTGTTTTTT. As protein: CASSFNVRFGNTGELFF.

This chain links TRBV19 with TRBJ2-1, with 12 bases matching TRBD2. Germline V CDR1 and CDR2: LNHDA, SQIVND (reference sequence). The CDR3 totals 15 residues. J lost 8 bases, V lost 1 base, and 3 bases had no gene match. CDR3 sequence: CASSIGTSGTYEQFF. The CDR3, as DNA: TGTGCCAGTAGTATAGGGACTAGCGGGACCTATGAGCAGTTCTTC.

The chain combines TRBV24-1 with TRBJ1-3; D is perhaps TRBD1 (6 bases). Trimming left V 4 bases short and J 11 bases short, with 14 bases between. CDR3 length: 13 residues. Per germline, CDR1 KGHDR and CDR2 SFDVKD. CDR3 bases: TGTGCCACCAGTGACCCGGGACACCAGGCCATATATTTT. This translates into CATSDPGHQAIYF.

This clonotype was detected only a few times. The chain is built from TRBV20-1 and TRBJ2-1, with 7 nucleotides matching TRBD2. CDR1 DFQATT and CDR2 SNEGSKA come from the germline V gene (reference sequence). The CDR3 runs 14 residues. Trimming removed 3 bases from V and 6 bases from J; junction bases left unmatched: 8. CDR3 coding DNA: TGCAGTGCTAGCCGGGGGAGGGCCGGCAATGAGCAGTTCTTC. Protein: CSASRGRAGNEQFF.

This chain uses TRBV7-2 with TRBJ1-3; possible D gene TRBD1, 6 bases. V lost 5 bases and J lost 9, with 11 bases in between. Germline V gene data show CDR1 as SGHTA and CDR2 as FQGNSA. This CDR3 has 12 amino acids. The CDR3: CASSEGGGTIYF. The CDR3 DNA reads as TGTGCCAGCAGCGAGGGGGGAGGCACCATATATTTT. The full variable domain, rest sourced from reference TRBV7-2 and TRBJ1-3, is GAGVSQSPSNKVTEKGKDVELRCDPISGHTALYWYRQSLGQGLEFLIYFQGNSAPDKSGLPSDRFSAERTGGSVSTLTIQRTQQEDSAVYLCASSEGGGTIYFGEGSWLTVV.

The J gene is TRBJ1-4, the V gene TRBV7-4; a weak D match, TRBD1 (6 bases). Germline V gene data show CDR1 as SGHVT and CDR2 as SQSDAQ. The CDR3 has 15 amino acids. Trimming left V 5 bases short and J 5 bases short, with 15 bases between. The CDR3 DNA reads TGTGCCAGCAGCCCCCAAGGGGGATGGAATGAAAAACTGTTTTTT. It codes for CASSPQGGWNEKLFF. Full variable domain (missing parts from reference TRBV7-4 and TRBJ1-4): GAGVSQSPRYKVAKRGRDVALRCDSISGHVTLYWYRQTLGQGSEVLTYSQSDAQRDKSGRPSGRFSAERPERSVSTLKIQRTEQGDSAVYLCASSPQGGWNEKLFFGSGTQLSVL.

This clonotype turned up a few times. V usage is TRBV28 and J usage is TRBJ1-2, with 9 bases fitting TRBD1. Unmatched junction bases numbered 5, after V lost 1 base and J lost 2 bases. The CDR3 loop spans 16 amino acids. Germline V gene sequence: CDR1 MDHEN, CDR2 SYDVKM. The CDR3 is CASSLYGTGTNYGYTF. In DNA form, the CDR3 reads TGTGCCAGCAGTTTATACGGGACAGGGACGAACTATGGCTACACCTTC.

A few counts support this clonotype. This sequence joins TRBV28 and TRBJ2-7, with 12 bases matching TRBD2. CDR1 and CDR2 from the germline V gene are MDHEN and SYDVKM. The V segment lost 4 bases and the J segment 0 bases; nucleotides outside the gene matches: 7. The CDR3 sequence is 17 residues long. The CDR3 DNA reads TGTGCCAGCAGTTCCCCTAGCGGGAGGGTTTCCTCCTACGAGCAGTACTTC. Residues: CASSSPSGRVSSYEQYF. Full variable domain (rest looked up from reference TRBV28 and TRBJ2-7): DVKVTQSSRYLVKRTGEKVFLECVQDMDHENMFWYRQDPGLGLRLIYFSYDVKMKEKGDIPEGYSVSREKKERFSLILESASTNQTSMYLCASSSPSGRVSSYEQYFGPGTRLTVT.

This clonotype was seen only a few times. This chain joins TRBV20-1 and TRBJ2-7; 9 bases match TRBD1. CDR3 length: 16 residues. Germline V gene data show CDR1 as DFQATT and CDR2 as SNEGSKA (reference sequence). V lost 1 base to trimming and J lost 3 bases; unmatched junction nucleotides: 10. This CDR3 reads CSARASGQGLGYEQYF. CDR3 nucleotides: TGCAGTGCTAGAGCTTCGGGACAGGGATTGGGCTACGAGCAGTACTTC.

The gene calls are TRBV2 and TRBJ2-5; D is undetermined. The CDR3 contains 11 residues. The germline gives CDR1 SNHLY, CDR2 FYNNEI. The CDR3 loop is CGSSSEETQYF. CDR3 DNA sequence: TGTGGGAGTAGTTCCGAAGAGACCCAGTACTTC.

This clonotype came up many times. J is TRBJ2-4 and V is TRBV19; 8 bases are shared with TRBD1. The CDR3 loop spans 15 amino acids. Trimming took 4 bases from V and 6 from J; bases not matched to a gene: 8. CDR1 and CDR2 from the germline V gene are LNHDA and SQIVND (reference sequence). The CDR3 DNA reads as TGTGCCAGTAGTAGCGACAGGGGAGTAGGAAACATTCAGTACTTC. It yields the protein CASSSDRGVGNIQYF.

About this clonotype itself: A much larger clonotype is one base distant, so this may be a read error. The chain carries TRBV4-3 and TRBJ2-1; D is unresolved. The CDR3 covers 15 residues. V was clipped by 5 bases and J by 5 bases, with 16 bases between them. Germline V gene lookup returns CDR1 LGHNA and CDR2 YSLEER. The CDR3 spells CASSLGTGGNNEQFF. As DNA, the CDR3 is TGCGCCAGCAGCTTAGGCACTGGCGGAAACAATGAGCAGTTCTTC.

This clonotype was picked up a small number of times. The genes are TRBV11-1 and TRBJ1-2; tentative D call: TRBD1 (6 bases). Trimming pared 5 bases from V and 7 bases from J, leaving 17 bases between. CDR1 and CDR2 from the germline V gene are SGHAT and FQDESV (reference sequence). This CDR3 has 14 residues. CDR3 sequence reads: CASSPANRDTGYTF. The CDR3 DNA reads TGTGCCAGCAGCCCCGCCAACAGGGATACTGGCTACACCTTC.

J is TRBJ2-1 and V is TRBV7-9; no firm D call. V shed 5 bases and J shed 9 bases, with 14 bases lying between them. The CDR3 runs to 13 residues. The germline V gene has CDR1 SEHNR and CDR2 FQNEAQ (reference sequence). The DNA of the CDR3 is TGTGCCAGCAGCCCCCCTCTGACGGGTGAGCAGTTCTTC. Protein: CASSPPLTGEQFF.

This clonotype was observed a few times. V is TRBV12-3 or TRBV12-4 and J is TRBJ2-5, with 10 bases identical to TRBD2. This CDR3 comprises 16 residues. V lost 8 bases to trimming and J lost 5 bases; unmatched junction nucleotides: 14. CDR3: CASGTSQLAGRETQYF. For the CDR3, the DNA is TGTGCCAGCGGAACCTCCCAACTAGCGGGAAGGGAGACCCAGTACTTC.

This clonotype was counted between two and nine times. This sequence joins TRBV6-1 and TRBJ2-3, with TRBD2 as a possible D gene (7 bases). Looked up from germline, CDR1 is MNHNS and CDR2 is SASEGT. The CDR3 length is 15 residues. V was trimmed by 10 bases and J by 5 bases, leaving 22 bases between them. This chain's CDR3 is CATVWGGSVRDTQYF. The CDR3 coding sequence is TGTGCCACCGTTTGGGGGGGCTCTGTGAGAGATACGCAGTATTTT.

Ten or more counts support this clonotype. The genes are TRBV7-9 and TRBJ1-2, with D unresolved. The germline gives CDR1 SEHNR, CDR2 FQNEAQ (reference sequence). The V gene lost 4 bases and the J gene lost 6 bases, with 15 bases spanning the gap. CDR3 size: 14 residues. Here the CDR3 reads CASSSQSRTDGYTF. As DNA, the CDR3 is TGTGCCAGCAGCTCCCAATCCCGGACTGATGGCTACACCTTC.

This clonotype was counted a few times. The genes are TRBV19 and TRBJ2-1; D might be TRBD2 (6 bases). Per germline, CDR1 LNHDA and CDR2 SQIVND (reference sequence). The CDR3 has 15 amino acids. Deletions cut 5 bases from V and 0 bases from J, with 11 bases between. Here the CDR3 DNA reads TGTGCCAGTAGTCGCCGGGGGAGCTCCTACAATGAGCAGTTCTTC. Translation gives CASSRRGSSYNEQFF.

This clonotype came up a few times. The V and J genes are TRBV19 and TRBJ2-2; D might be TRBD2 (5 bases). CDR1 LNHDA and CDR2 SQIVND come from the germline V gene (reference sequence). Trimming cost V 3 bases and J 1 base, with 12 bases left between them. CDR3 size: 16 residues. The CDR3 DNA follows: TGTGCCAGTAGTATGAGGGTAACGAGGAACACCGGGGAGCTGTTTTTT. It encodes CASSMRVTRNTGELFF. The complete variable domain, with remaining parts taken from reference TRBV19 and TRBJ2-2, reads DGGITQSPKYLFRKEGQNVTLSCEQNLNHDAMYWYRQDPGQGLRLIYYSQIVNDFQKGDIAEGYSVSREKKESFPLTVTSAQKNPTAFYLCASSMRVTRNTGELFFGEGSRLTVL.

This clonotype was seen a handful of times. The chain recombines TRBV7-6 with TRBJ2-1; the D gene could be TRBD1 or TRBD2 (6 bases each). V lost 4 bases, J lost 5 bases, and 18 bases lay in between. Germline V gene sequence: CDR1 SGHVS, CDR2 FNYEAQ. This CDR3 is built from 16 residues. The CDR3 nucleotides read TGTGCCAGCAGCTCCATCAGGGGAAGGGGGGACAATGAGCAGTTCTTC. Translating gives CASSSIRGRGDNEQFF.